This TCR beta chain appears in the sequencing data of a study of cytomegalovirus exposure and HLA in healthy donors. Study overall: There were more than 350 genotyped donors. Of these, 81% fell in the genetic ancestry cluster associated with self-reported Caucasian donors. Regarding the study as a whole: A later analysis found common viral pathogens apparently linked to several of the most significant clusters.

60 Vbeta and 13 Jbeta primers were used in PCR. The repertoire was sequenced with immunoSEQ multiplex PCR; TCRdb's copy has only in-frame clones and lacks some. The sample holds about 81,000 clones, 77% seen once. Comment on this clone: What it binds is unknown.

V lost 6 bases to trimming and J lost 7 bases; unmatched junction nucleotides: 12. The CDR3 length is 15 residues. CDR1 and CDR2 (germline): MNHEY, SVGAGI. This receptor was obtained from a man aged 50-59 years in good health and CMV-seropositive. This chain joins TRBV6-5 and TRBJ1-2, with TRBD1 matching 9 bases. The sample taken for sequencing was PBMCs. CDR3 bases: TGTGCCAGCAGAGGAACCGGGACAGGGATAGTTGGCTACACCTTC. As protein: CASRGTGTGIVGYTF.